Listed below are T cell receptor beta chains from one sample, sequenced in a study of CD8 T cells in ankylosing spondylitis. In TCRdb, the 5' RACE reads were re-called with MiXCR into one record per CDR3 protein. Of about 540,000 distinct CDR3 sequences in the sample, 9.5% to 15% are singletons; the top ten hold 6.8%. The sample taken for sequencing was blood, either unsorted or a sorted T cell fraction (not recorded which). The receptor set was obtained from a male donor with ankylosing spondylitis. Each CDR3 is given with its conserved first and last residue. D genes are given only for firm matches. Size is omitted from some rows. Given values are once, few, many or a class for expanded clones.

>once|TRBJ2-2|TRBV25-1|.
TGTGCCAGCAGTGAAAGGTGGTTGGACACCGGGGAGCTGTTTTTT
CASSERWLDTGELFF
>few|TRBJ2-3|TRBV12-3/TRBV12-4|.
TGTGCCAGCAGTTTCCCCCCCTGGGGGAGCACAGATACGCAGTATTTT
CASSFPPWGSTDTQYF
>few|TRBJ1-2|TRBV29-1|.
TGCAGCGTGACCCGAGGGGATGGCTACACCTTC
CSVTRGDGYTF
>once|TRBJ2-7|TRBV20-1|.
TGCAGTGCTAGTAAGCAGGGAAGGGCCTACGAGCAGTACTTC
CSASKQGRAYEQYF
>many|TRBJ1-2|TRBV20-1|TRBD1
TGCAGTGCCACGGCAGCGGACAGGGGGCTCGGTGGCTACACCTTC
CSATAADRGLGGYTF
>.|TRBJ2-7|TRBV5-1|.
TGCGCCAGCAGCATCGGGATGGGCTACGAGCAGTACTTC
CASSIGMGYEQYF
>.|TRBJ2-3|TRBV29-1|.
TGCAGCGTTGGGGGGGGGGCTACTACTAGCACAGATACGCAGTATTTT
CSVGGGATTSTDTQYF
>many|TRBJ2-3|TRBV5-1|.
TGCGCCAGCAGCTTGGCTAGGAGGGGCGATACGCAGTATTTT
CASSLARRGDTQYF
>.|TRBJ1-1|TRBV14|TRBD1
TGTGCCAGCAGACCTCTGACAGGGATGAACACTGAAGCTTTCTTT
CASRPLTGMNTEAFF
>.|TRBJ2-3|TRBV3-1|.
TGTGCCAGCAGCCAAAGACTCCAATTGGATACGCAGTATTTT
CASSQRLQLDTQYF
>few|TRBJ1-1|TRBV30|TRBD1
TGTGCCTGGAGTGTAGGACAGGGGGTGAACACTGAAGCTTTCTTT
CAWSVGQGVNTEAFF
>.|TRBJ2-1|TRBV20-1|.
TGCAGTGCTGGGCCGGGGAAGTTCAGTAAAAATGAGCAGTTCTTC
CSAGPGKFSKNEQFF
>.|TRBJ2-1|TRBV3-1|.
TGTGCCAGCAGCCAAGATCGAAGGCAGGGGGGTGAGCAGTTCTTC
CASSQDRRQGGEQFF
>.|TRBJ2-2|TRBV5-6|TRBD1
TGTGCCAGCAGCTTGCCCGGGACAGGGAACACCGGGGAGCTGTTTTTT
CASSLPGTGNTGELFF
>many|TRBJ1-2|TRBV12-3/TRBV12-4|.
TGTGCCAGCAGTTTGAGGGGCGACTATGGCTACACCTTC
CASSLRGDYGYTF
>.|TRBJ1-1|TRBV11-1|.
TGTGCCAGCAGCGCGATGACAGACACTGAAGCTTTCTTT
CASSAMTDTEAFF
>few|TRBJ1-1|TRBV29-1|TRBD1
TGCAGCGTTGAAGTCGGAACAGGGGGTTACACTGAAGCTTTCTTT
CSVEVGTGGYTEAFF
>many|TRBJ2-1|TRBV6-1|TRBD2
TGTGCCAGCAGCCCCGGGGGGACTAGCGGCTACAATGAGCAGTTCTTC
CASSPGGTSGYNEQFF
>few|TRBJ1-1|TRBV27|TRBD1
TGTGCCGTGCGACAGGGTAGGTTGGGTGAAGCTTTCTTT
CAVRQGRLGEAFF
>many|TRBJ2-1|TRBV5-1|TRBD2
TGCGCCAGCAGCTTCAGGGCGGGAGGGCCCAGAGACAATGAGCAGTTCTTC
CASSFRAGGPRDNEQFF
>few|TRBJ1-5|TRBV6-5|.
TGTGCCAGCAGTTACTCGCAGGGGCCAGGTGGCAATCAGCCCCAGCATTTT
CASSYSQGPGGNQPQHF
>few|TRBJ2-5|TRBV24-1|TRBD2
TGTGCCACCAGTGAGACCGGGGGGTACCAAGAGACCCAGTACTTC
CATSETGGYQETQYF
>.|TRBJ1-2|TRBV20-1|.
TGCAGTGCTAAGGCCTATAACTATGGCTACACCTTC
CSAKAYNYGYTF
>few|TRBJ2-5|TRBV7-2|TRBD2
TGTGCCAGCAGCTTTGGCGGGAGTGCCACCCAAGAGACCCAGTACTTC
CASSFGGSATQETQYF
>few|TRBJ2-2|TRBV7-2|.
TGTGCCAGCAGCTTAGCAGGGTCCCACACCGGGGAGCTGTTTTTT
CASSLAGSHTGELFF
>many|TRBJ2-1|TRBV6-2/TRBV6-3|.
TGTGCCAGCAGTTACTGGGCTAGCGTGGGTAATGAGCAGTTCTTC
CASSYWASVGNEQFF
>few|TRBJ1-6|TRBV10-2|TRBD1
TGCGCCAGCAGTGAGTCGGGGGACAGGGGAACGGATTCACCCCTCCACTTT
CASSESGDRGTDSPLHF
>few|TRBJ2-1|TRBV12-3/TRBV12-4|.
TGTGCCAGCAGTCCCCGGACTTACAATGAGCAGTTCTTC
CASSPRTYNEQFF
>few|TRBJ2-3|TRBV28|.
TGTGCCAGCAGTTTAGGGGGCAGGGCCTACACAGATACGCAGTATTTT
CASSLGGRAYTDTQYF
>few|TRBJ1-1|TRBV12-3/TRBV12-4|.
TGTGCCAGCAGTAGTCAACAGTACAACACTGAAGCTTTCTTT
CASSSQQYNTEAFF
>few|TRBJ2-1|TRBV20-1|TRBD2
TGCAGTGCTAGAAGCGGGGTCTCCTACAATGAGCAGTTCTTC
CSARSGVSYNEQFF
>.|TRBJ1-3|TRBV5-1|.
TGCGCCAGCAGCTTGTCGGGAGCCTCTGGAAACACCATATATTTT
CASSLSGASGNTIYF
>.|TRBJ2-7|TRBV5-6|.
TGTGCCAGCAGCTTAGGCGTCGGAGGAGTGAGGCAGTACTTC
CASSLGVGGVRQYF
>.|TRBJ1-5|TRBV3-1|.
TGTGCCAGCAGCCGGATGGTAAATCAGCCCCAGCATTTT
CASSRMVNQPQHF
>.|TRBJ1-4|TRBV7-2|TRBD1
TGTGCCAGCAGCTTTGGGACAGGGAATAGTGAAAAACTGTTTTTT
CASSFGTGNSEKLFF
>.|TRBJ2-1|TRBV18|.
TGTGCCAGCTCACCACCTAAGGCACCGAGCTCCTACAATGAGCAGTTCTTC
CASSPPKAPSSYNEQFF
>.|TRBJ2-5|TRBV29-1|TRBD1
TGCAGCGTCAGGGGGATACAAGAGACCCAGTACTTC
CSVRGIQETQYF
>many|TRBJ2-5|TRBV20-1|TRBD2
TGCAGTGCTAGGGGGACTAGCGGGAGTCGAGAGACCCAGTACTTC
CSARGTSGSRETQYF
>.|TRBJ1-2|TRBV6-4|.
TGTGCCAGCAGTGACCCGTCGGGGGGCGTTGATGGCTACACCTTC
CASSDPSGGVDGYTF
>many|TRBJ1-3|TRBV6-2/TRBV6-3|.
TGTGCCAGCACCACAAGGCTTGGATTCGGAAACACCATATATTTT
CASTTRLGFGNTIYF
>many|TRBJ2-7|TRBV5-1|TRBD2
TGCGCCAGCAGCCCAGGACTAGCGGGCCCCTACGAGCAGTACTTC
CASSPGLAGPYEQYF
>few|TRBJ2-3|TRBV5-1|TRBD2
TGCGCCAGCAGCTGGACTAGCGGGAGGGCCGGGGATACGCAGTATTTT
CASSWTSGRAGDTQYF
>few|TRBJ2-1|TRBV6-2/TRBV6-3|.
TGTGCCAGCAGTTACTCGACCAGCGGCAATGAGCAGTTCTTC
CASSYSTSGNEQFF
>few|TRBJ2-3|TRBV2|.
TGTGCCAGCAGTCTCAGGGTTACCACAGATACGCAGTATTTT
CASSLRVTTDTQYF
>.|TRBJ2-1|TRBV20-1|TRBD1
TGCAGTGCCAAACAGGGGGACAATGAGCAGTTCTTC
CSAKQGDNEQFF
>.|TRBJ2-3|TRBV10-3|.
TGTGCCATGGGAAATAGCCTGGAGGGCCCAGATACGCAGTATTTT
CAMGNSLEGPDTQYF
>.|TRBJ2-7|TRBV12-3/TRBV12-4|TRBD1
TGTGCCAGCAGTCCATCGACAGGGTTGGGCTCCTACGAGCAGTACTTC
CASSPSTGLGSYEQYF
>many|TRBJ2-5|TRBV7-2|TRBD2
TGTGCCAGCAGACCTGGGGGGGGAGAGACCCAGTACTTC
CASRPGGGETQYF
>.|TRBJ2-3|TRBV20-1|.
TGCAGTGCTAGAGGAAGCGTAATCACAGATACGCAGTATTTT
CSARGSVITDTQYF
>many|TRBJ2-1|TRBV20-1|.
TGCAGTGCTAGAGCATCTAGCGTTAGCTCCTACAATGAGCAGTTCTTC
CSARASSVSSYNEQFF
>many|TRBJ2-1|TRBV6-2/TRBV6-3|TRBD2
TGTGCCAGCATGGGGGGAGGGCCGTACAATGAGCAGTTCTTC
CASMGGGPYNEQFF
>.|TRBJ2-7|TRBV20-1|.
TGCAGTGCTAGACCCCGGGCCGGGTGGGACTACGAGCAGTACTTC
CSARPRAGWDYEQYF
>.|TRBJ1-1|TRBV2|.
TGTGCCAGCAGTGAGACAGAGACCGCTTTCTTT
CASSETETAFF
>many|TRBJ1-2|TRBV7-2|.
TGTGCCAGCAGCTTGGGGGAGGCAGGGAGCTACACCTTC
CASSLGEAGSYTF
>few|TRBJ2-3|TRBV7-9|TRBD2
TGTGCCAGCAGCTTTACTAGCGGGAGGCTAGGTTCAGATACGCAGTATTTT
CASSFTSGRLGSDTQYF